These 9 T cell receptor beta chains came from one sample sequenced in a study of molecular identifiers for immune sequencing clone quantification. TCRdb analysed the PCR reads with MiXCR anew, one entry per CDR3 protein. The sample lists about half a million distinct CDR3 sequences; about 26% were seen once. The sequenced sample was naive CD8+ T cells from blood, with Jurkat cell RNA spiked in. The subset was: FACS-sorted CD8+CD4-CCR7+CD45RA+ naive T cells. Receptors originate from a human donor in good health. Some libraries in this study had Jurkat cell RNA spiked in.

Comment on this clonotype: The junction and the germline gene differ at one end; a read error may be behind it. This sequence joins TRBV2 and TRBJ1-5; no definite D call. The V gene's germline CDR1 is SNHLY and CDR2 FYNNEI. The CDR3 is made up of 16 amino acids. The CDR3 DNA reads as TGTGCCAGCAGGGGGAGGGTGGGGAATAGCAATCAGCCCCGGCATTTT. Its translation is CASRGRVGNSNQPRHF.

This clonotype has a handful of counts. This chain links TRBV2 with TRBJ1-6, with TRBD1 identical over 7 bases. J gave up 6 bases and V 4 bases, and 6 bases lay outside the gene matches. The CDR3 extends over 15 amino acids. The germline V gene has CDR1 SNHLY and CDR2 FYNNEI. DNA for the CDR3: TGTGCCAGCAGTGGACAGGGTCGAGGTAATTCACCCCTCCACTTT. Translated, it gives CASSGQGRGNSPLHF.

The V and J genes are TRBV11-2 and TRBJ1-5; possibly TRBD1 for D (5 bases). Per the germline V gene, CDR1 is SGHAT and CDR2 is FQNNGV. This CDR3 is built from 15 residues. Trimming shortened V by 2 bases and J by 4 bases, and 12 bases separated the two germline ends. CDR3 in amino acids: CASSLLSGINQPQHF. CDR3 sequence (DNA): TGTGCCAGCAGCTTATTGTCAGGGATTAATCAGCCCCAGCATTTT.

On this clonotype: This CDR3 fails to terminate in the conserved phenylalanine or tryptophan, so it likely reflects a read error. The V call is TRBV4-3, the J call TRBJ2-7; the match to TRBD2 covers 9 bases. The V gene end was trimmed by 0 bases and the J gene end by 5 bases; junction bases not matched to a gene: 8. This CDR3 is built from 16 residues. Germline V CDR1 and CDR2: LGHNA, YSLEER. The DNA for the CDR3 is TGCGCCAGCAGCCAAGATAAAGGACTAGCGAGCAACGAGCAGTACATC. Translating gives CASSQDKGLASNEQYI.

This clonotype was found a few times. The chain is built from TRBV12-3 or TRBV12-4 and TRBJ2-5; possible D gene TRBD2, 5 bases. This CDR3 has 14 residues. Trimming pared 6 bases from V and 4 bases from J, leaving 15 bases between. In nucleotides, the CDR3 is TGTGCCAGCAGCGGACTGCTCCGTCGAGAGACCCAGTACTTC. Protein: CASSGLLRRETQYF.

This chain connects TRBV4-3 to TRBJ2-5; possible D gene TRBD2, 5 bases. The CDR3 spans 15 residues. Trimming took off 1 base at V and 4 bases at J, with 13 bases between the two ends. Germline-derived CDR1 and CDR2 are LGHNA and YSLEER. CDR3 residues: CASSQGFSGGETQYF. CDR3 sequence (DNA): TGCGCCAGCAGCCAAGGATTCAGCGGTGGAGAGACCCAGTACTTC.

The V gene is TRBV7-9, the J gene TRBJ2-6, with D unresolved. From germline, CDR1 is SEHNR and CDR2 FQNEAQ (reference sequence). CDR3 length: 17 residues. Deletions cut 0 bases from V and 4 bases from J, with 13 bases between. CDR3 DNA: TGTGCCAGCAGCTTAGCGTCGGCAGGTCCGGGGGCCAACGTCCTGACTTTC. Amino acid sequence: CASSLASAGPGANVLTF.

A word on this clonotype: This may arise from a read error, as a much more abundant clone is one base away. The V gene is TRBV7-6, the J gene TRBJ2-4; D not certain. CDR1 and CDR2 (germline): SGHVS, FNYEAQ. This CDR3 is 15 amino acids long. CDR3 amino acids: CASSSYDNAKNIKYF. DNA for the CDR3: TGTGCCAGCAGCTCCTATGACAACGCCAAAAACATTAAGTACTTC.

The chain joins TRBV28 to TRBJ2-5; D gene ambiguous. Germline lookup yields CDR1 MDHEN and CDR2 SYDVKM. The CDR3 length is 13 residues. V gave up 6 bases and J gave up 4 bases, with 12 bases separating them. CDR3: CASSQLRRETQYF. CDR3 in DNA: TGTGCCAGCAGCCAATTGCGACGAGAGACCCAGTACTTC. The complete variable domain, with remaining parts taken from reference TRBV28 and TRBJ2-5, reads DVKVTQSSRYLVKRTGEKVFLECVQDMDHENMFWYRQDPGLGLRLIYFSYDVKMKEKGDIPEGYSVSREKKERFSLILESASTNQTSMYLCASSQLRRETQYFGPGTRLLVL.